This T cell receptor beta chain was sequenced in a study of radiation and T cells in renal cell carcinoma (dated by TCRdb to 2019 to 2021). Background on the whole study: The samples were drawn from a clinical trial, where primary renal cell carcinomas were treated with 15 Gy of stereotactic body radiation therapy and then removed by nephrectomy 4 weeks afterward. In total, roughly 52 samples, comprising 26 tumors and around 27 peripheral blood samples, were subjected to TCR beta sequencing. Across all 53 samples, roughly 3,700,000 unique CDR3 nucleotide sequences encoding 2.5 million to 3 million unique CDR3 amino acid sequences were identified.

Following the manufacturer's recommendations, the immunoSEQ kit was used to generate TCR beta libraries from genomic DNA. For library preparation, a first multiplex PCR was performed with proprietary primers, followed by a second PCR in which unique barcodes were added, and bead cleanups were performed after each round. A positive control reaction and a negative control reaction, both provided in the kit, were run with every batch of samples. The final libraries were assessed on an Agilent 4200 TapeStation D1000 ScreenTape, pooled by volume, and quantified by qPCR. Sequencing was performed on an Illumina NextSeq500 with a MidOutput 150-cycle cartridge, and 156 Read1 and 15 Index1 cycles were run with kit custom primers. The pooled library was loaded at approximately 1 pM, with a 20% PhiX control spiked in. In the source study's methods: The vendor-processed data were analyzed in R, and a clonotype was defined as all T cells that share the same CDR3 nucleotide sequence. For clone abundance analyses, frequencies were normalized to the 10,000 most abundant clones per sample. Before analysis, public T cell clones were removed, and these numbered fewer than five per sample on average. A difference in abundance of at least 32-fold between compartments was used to define tumor-enriched and baseline blood-enriched clonotypes. A beta-binomial differential abundance model was used to identify clonotypes that were expanded or contracted between blood time points. Similarity between tumor and blood repertoires was quantified using the Baroni-Urbani and Buser coefficient, and groups were compared with two-tailed Wilcoxon tests in R. TCRdb obtained this table from immuneACCESS and retained in-frame rearrangements with V and J assigned. These tables miss some clones; where compared with another copy, unresolved V genes account for less than half of the shortfall, and the remainder is unexplained. Clone size and the V and J calls come from that table; the DNA yielded D and trimming. The sample includes over 55,000 clones, with around three quarters observed a single time. The biggest ten clones account for roughly 7.4% of the sample.

Reading the germline V gene (reference sequence) gives CDR1 LNHDA and CDR2 SQIVND. The CDR3 starts with the cysteine, ends with the phenylalanine, and has 14 residues. The only DNA kept is the CDR3, 42 bases in frame from the first base. Trimming removed 1 base from V and 4 bases from J, leaving 10 bases between the germline ends. A remark on this clone: The antigen this receptor binds is unknown. No much larger clone is present one base from it, and per-base qualities are unavailable.

Interpreted using the paper, the time point label stands for: blood 2 weeks post-SBRT. This specimen's treatment or condition label, per the study, means: 15 Gy SBRT to primary tumor, nephrectomy 4 weeks later. To track tumor-enriched clonotypes, serial peripheral blood was sampled from radiation-treated patients at baseline and at 2 weeks and 4 weeks after SBRT. Every patient had renal cell carcinoma of clear cell pathology. The QIAamp DNA Blood Mini Kit (Qiagen) was used to prepare genomic DNA for TCR sequencing. The analyses included only samples that passed all quality control checks. Summary of the overall study and its limitations: In blood, the top tumor clonotypes increased from baseline to 2 weeks after radiation and then shrank by 4 weeks, which suggests a temporary expansion of tumor-resident clones. Changes in the blood repertoire were not tracked past 4 weeks after treatment. The single-armed trial design could not address effects of radiation dose or scheduling on the TCR repertoire. Because no pretreatment tumor biopsies were available, whether clonotypes were present in the tumor at baseline could not be determined.

Here the sequenced sample was blood, taken from a patient whose treatment included radiotherapy and nephrectomy. Recombination linked TRBV19 to TRBJ1-2; the D gene lacks a confident call. The sequence came from a man aged 55-75 years with renal cell carcinoma. The nucleotides are TGTGCCAGTAGTATAGCTCAGGATTCCTATGGCTACACCTTC. Translated, it reads CASSIAQDSYGYTF.